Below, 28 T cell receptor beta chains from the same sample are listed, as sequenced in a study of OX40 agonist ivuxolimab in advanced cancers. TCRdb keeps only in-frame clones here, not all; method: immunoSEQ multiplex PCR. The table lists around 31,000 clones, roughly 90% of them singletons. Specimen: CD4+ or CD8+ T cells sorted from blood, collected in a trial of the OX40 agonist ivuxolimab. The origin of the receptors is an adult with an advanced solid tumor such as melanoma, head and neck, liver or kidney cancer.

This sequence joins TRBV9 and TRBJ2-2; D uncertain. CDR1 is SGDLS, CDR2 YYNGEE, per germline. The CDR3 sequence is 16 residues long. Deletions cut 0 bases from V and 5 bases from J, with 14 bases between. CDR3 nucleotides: TGTGCCAGCAGCGTAGCTGGGGTTAGGGTAACCGGGGAGCTGTTTTTT. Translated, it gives CASSVAGVRVTGELFF.

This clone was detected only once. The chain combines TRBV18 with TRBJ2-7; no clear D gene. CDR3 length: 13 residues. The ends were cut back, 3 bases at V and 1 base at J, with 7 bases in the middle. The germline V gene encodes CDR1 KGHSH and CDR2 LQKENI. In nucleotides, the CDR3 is TGTGCCAGCTCACCCATCAGGTCCTACGAGCAGTACTTC. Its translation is CASSPIRSYEQYF.

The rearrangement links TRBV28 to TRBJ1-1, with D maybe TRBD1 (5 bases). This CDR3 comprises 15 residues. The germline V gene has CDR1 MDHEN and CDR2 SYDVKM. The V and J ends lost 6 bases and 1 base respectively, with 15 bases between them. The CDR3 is CASSTTGVGNTEAFF. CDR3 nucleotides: TGTGCCAGCAGCACGACGGGGGTCGGGAACACTGAAGCTTTCTTT.

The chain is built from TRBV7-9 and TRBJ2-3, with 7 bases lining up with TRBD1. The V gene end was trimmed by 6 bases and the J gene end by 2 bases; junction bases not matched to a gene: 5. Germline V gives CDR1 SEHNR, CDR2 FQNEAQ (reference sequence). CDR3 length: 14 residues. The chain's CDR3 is CASSTGDFTDTQYF. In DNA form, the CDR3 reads TGTGCCAGCAGTACAGGGGATTTCACAGATACGCAGTATTTT.

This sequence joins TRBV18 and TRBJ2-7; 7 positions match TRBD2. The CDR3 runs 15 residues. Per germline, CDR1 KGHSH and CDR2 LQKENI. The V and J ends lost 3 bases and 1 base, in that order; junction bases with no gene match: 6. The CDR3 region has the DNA TGTGCCAGCTCACCTACTAGCGAAGGATCCTACGAGCAGTACTTC. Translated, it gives CASSPTSEGSYEQYF.

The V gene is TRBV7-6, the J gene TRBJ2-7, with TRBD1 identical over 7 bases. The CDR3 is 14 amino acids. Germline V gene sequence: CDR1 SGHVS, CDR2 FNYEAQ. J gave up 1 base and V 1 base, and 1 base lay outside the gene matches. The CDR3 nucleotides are TGTGCCAGCAGCTTAGGGACAGGATCCTACGAGCAGTACTTC. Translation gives CASSLGTGSYEQYF.

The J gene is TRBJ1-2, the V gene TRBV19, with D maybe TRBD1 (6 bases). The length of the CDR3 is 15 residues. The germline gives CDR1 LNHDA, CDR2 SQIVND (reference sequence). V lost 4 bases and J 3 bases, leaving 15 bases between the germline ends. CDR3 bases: TGTGCCAGTAGTACACGACCCGCAGGGGACTATGGCTACACCTTC. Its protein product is CASSTRPAGDYGYTF.

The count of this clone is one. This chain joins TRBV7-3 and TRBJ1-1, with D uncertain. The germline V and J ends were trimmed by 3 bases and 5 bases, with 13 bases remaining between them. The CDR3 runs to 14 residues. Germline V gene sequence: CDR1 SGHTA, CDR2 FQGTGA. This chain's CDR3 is CASSLDGMRTEAFF. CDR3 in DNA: TGTGCCAGCAGCTTGGACGGGATGAGGACTGAAGCTTTCTTT.

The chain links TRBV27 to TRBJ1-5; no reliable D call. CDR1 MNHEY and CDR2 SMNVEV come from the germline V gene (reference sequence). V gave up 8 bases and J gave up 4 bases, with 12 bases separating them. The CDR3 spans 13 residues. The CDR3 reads CASRPALNQPQHF. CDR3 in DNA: TGTGCCAGCCGCCCCGCCCTAAATCAGCCCCAGCATTTT.

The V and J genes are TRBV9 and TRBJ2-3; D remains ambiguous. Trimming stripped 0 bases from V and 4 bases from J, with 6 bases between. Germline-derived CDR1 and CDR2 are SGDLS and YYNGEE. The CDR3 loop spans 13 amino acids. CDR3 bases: TGTGCCAGCAGCGTAGCGGCGGCAGATACGCAGTATTTT. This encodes CASSVAAADTQYF.

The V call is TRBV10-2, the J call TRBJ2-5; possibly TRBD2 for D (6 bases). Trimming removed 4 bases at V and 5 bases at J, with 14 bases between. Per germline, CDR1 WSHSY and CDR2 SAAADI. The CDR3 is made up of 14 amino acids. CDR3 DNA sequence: TGCGCCAGCAGTGCGGCGGGGCTGGGGGAGACCCAGTACTTC. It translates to CASSAAGLGETQYF.

CDR3 sequence (DNA): TGTGCCAGCGCGAGGGGGTACGAGCAGTACTTC. It is translated as CASARGYEQYF. The chain links TRBV28 to TRBJ2-7, with D tentatively TRBD1 (6 bases). V was cut by 8 bases and J by 4 bases, with 9 bases left in between. CDR1 and CDR2 (germline): MDHEN, SYDVKM. CDR3 length: 11 amino acids. Complete variable domain (other parts from reference TRBV28 and TRBJ2-7): DVKVTQSSRYLVKRTGEKVFLECVQDMDHENMFWYRQDPGLGLRLIYFSYDVKMKEKGDIPEGYSVSREKKERFSLILESASTNQTSMYLCASARGYEQYFGPGTRLTVT.

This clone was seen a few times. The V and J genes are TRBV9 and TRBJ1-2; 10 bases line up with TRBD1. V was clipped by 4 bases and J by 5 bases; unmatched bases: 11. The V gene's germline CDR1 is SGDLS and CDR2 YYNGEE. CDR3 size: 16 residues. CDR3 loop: CASSPRDRGLVYGYTF. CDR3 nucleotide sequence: TGTGCCAGCAGCCCGCGGGACAGGGGATTGGTTTATGGCTACACCTTC.

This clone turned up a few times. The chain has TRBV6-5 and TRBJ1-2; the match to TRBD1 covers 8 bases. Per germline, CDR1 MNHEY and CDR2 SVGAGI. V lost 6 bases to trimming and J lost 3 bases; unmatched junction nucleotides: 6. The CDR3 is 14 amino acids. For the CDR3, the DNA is TGTGCCAGCAGGGGCGGACAGGGTTACTATGGCTACACCTTC. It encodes CASRGGQGYYGYTF.

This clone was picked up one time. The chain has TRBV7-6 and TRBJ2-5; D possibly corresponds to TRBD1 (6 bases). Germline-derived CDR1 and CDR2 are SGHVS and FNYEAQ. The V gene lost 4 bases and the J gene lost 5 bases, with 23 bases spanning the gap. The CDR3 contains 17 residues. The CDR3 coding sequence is TGTGCCAGCAGCTCCATAAGCCAGGGGAAGGGACGGGAGACCCAGTACTTC. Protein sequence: CASSSISQGKGRETQYF. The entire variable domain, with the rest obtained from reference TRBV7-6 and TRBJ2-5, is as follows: GAGVSQSPRYKVTKRGQDVALRCDPISGHVSLYWYRQALGQGPEFLTYFNYEAQQDKSGLPNDRFSAERPEGSISTLTIQRTEQRDSAMYRCASSSISQGKGRETQYFGPGTRLLVL.

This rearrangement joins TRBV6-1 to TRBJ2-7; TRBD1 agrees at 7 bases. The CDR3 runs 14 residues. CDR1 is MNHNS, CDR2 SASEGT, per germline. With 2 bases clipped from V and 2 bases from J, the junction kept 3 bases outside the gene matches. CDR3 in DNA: TGTGCCAGCAGTGAAAGGACAGGCCCCTACGAGCAGTACTTC. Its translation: CASSERTGPYEQYF.

The CDR3 nucleotides are TGTGCCAGCAGCCCACTAGCATCCTACGAGCAGTACTTC. Its protein product is CASSPLASYEQYF. The chain links TRBV7-8 to TRBJ2-7, with D perhaps TRBD2 (6 bases). Germline V gene lookup returns CDR1 SGHVS and CDR2 FQNEAQ. Trimming took off 5 bases at V and 1 base at J, with 9 bases between the two ends. The CDR3 has 13 amino acids.

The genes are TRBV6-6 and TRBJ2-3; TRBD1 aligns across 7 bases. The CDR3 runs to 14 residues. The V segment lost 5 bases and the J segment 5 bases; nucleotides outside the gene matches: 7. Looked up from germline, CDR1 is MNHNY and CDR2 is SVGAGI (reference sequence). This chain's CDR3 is CASSPTGEGDTQYF. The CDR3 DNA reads TGTGCCAGCAGTCCCACAGGGGAAGGAGATACGCAGTATTTT.

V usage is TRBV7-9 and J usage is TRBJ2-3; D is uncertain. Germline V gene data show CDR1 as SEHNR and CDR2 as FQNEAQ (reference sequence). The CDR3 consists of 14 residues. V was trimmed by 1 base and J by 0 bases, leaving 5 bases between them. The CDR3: CASSLDPSTDTQYF. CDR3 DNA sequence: TGTGCCAGCAGCTTAGATCCCAGCACAGATACGCAGTATTTT.

The CDR3 DNA reads TGTGCCAGTAGTGTCGGGACAGGGGGCAATCAGCCCCAGCATTTT. Amino acid sequence: CASSVGTGGNQPQHF. The gene calls are TRBV19 and TRBJ1-5; TRBD1 matches at 10 bases. CDR1 LNHDA and CDR2 SQIVND come from the germline V gene (reference sequence). V shed 5 bases and J 2 bases; nucleotides not matched to a gene: 3. The CDR3 is 15 amino acids.

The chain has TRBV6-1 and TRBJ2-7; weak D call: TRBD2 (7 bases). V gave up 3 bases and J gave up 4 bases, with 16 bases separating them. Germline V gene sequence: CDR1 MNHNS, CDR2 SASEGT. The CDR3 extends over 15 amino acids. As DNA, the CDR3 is TGTGCCAGCAGTGAGGATTGGGGGGGCGGTTACGAGCAGTACTTC. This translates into CASSEDWGGGYEQYF.

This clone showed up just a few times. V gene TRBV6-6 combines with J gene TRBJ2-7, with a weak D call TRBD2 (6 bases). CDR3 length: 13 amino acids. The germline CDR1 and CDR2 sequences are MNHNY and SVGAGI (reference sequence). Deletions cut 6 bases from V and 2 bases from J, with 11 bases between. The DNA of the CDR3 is TGTGCCAGCAGCGAGACTAGTACCTACGAGCAGTACTTC. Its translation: CASSETSTYEQYF.

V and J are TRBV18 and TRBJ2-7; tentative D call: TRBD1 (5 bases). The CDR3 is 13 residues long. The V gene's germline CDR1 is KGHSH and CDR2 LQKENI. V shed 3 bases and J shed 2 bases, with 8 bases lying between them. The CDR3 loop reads CASSPDTPYEQYF. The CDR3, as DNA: TGTGCCAGCTCACCGGACACTCCCTACGAGCAGTACTTC.

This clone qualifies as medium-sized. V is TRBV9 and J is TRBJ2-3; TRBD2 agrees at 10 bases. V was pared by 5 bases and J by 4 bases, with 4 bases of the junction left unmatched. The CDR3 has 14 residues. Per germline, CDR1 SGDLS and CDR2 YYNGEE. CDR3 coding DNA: TGTGCCAGCAGTACTAGCGGGGTATCAGATACGCAGTATTTT. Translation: CASSTSGVSDTQYF.

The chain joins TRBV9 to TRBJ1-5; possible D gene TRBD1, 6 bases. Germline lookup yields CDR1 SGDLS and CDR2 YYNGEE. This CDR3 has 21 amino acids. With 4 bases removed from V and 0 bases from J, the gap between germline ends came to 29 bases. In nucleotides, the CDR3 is TGTGCCAGCAGCCCGCTAATGATGATAGGGGGACATTCGTATAGCAATCAGCCCCAGCATTTT. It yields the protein CASSPLMMIGGHSYSNQPQHF.

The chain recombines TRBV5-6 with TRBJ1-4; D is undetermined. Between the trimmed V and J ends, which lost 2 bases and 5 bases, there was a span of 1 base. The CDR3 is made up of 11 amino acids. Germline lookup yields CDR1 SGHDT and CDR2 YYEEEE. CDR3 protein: CASSFNEKLFF. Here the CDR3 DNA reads TGTGCCAGCAGCTTCAATGAAAAACTGTTTTTT.

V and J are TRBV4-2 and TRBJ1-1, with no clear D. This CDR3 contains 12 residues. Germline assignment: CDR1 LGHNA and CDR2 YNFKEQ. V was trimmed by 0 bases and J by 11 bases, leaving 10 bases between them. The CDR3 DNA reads TGTGCCAGCAGCCAAGAAGCGAGAAGGGCTTTCTTT. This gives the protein CASSQEARRAFF.

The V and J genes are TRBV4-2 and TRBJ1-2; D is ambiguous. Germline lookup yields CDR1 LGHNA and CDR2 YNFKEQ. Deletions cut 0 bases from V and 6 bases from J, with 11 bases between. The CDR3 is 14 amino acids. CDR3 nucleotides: TGTGCCAGCAGCCAAGATCTAAGGGCTGATGGCTACACCTTC. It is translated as CASSQDLRADGYTF.